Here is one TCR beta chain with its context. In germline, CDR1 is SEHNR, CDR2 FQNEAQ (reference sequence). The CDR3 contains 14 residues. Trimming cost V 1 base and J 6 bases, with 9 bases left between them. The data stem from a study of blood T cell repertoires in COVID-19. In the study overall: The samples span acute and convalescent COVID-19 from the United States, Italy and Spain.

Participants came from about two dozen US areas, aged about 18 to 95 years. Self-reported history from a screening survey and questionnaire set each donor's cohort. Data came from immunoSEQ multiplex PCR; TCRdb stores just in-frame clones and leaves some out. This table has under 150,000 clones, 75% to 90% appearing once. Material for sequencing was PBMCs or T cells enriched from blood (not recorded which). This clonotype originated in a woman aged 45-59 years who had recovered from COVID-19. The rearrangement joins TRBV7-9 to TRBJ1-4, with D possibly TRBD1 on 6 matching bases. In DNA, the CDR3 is TGTGCCAGCAGCTTAGGAGGGGGTGATGAAAAACTGTTTTTT. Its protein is CASSLGGGDEKLFF.